Following are 9 T cell receptor beta chains from one sample sequenced in a study of beta chain features in type 1 diabetes. TCRB transcripts that were expressed got sequenced, as all of the isolated RNA had been reverse transcribed. Data came from immunoSEQ multiplex PCR; TCRdb stores just in-frame clones and leaves some out. The sample holds about 900,000 clones, about a sixth seen once. Source material: naive CD4+ T cells from blood. The receptor source for this set is a woman in her late teens or twenties in good health.

This clone showed up just a few times. The gene calls are TRBV14 and TRBJ1-1; 9 bases are shared with TRBD1. CDR1 is SGHDN, CDR2 FVKESK, per germline. After removal of 2 bases from V and 9 bases from J, the junction contained 31 bases not matched to a gene. CDR3 length: 22 amino acids. CDR3 nucleotides: TGTGCCAGCAGCCAATTGCCAGCTACAGGGGGCTTGTCTCCTAGAACTAAGAGAAAAGCTTTCTTT. It specifies CASSQLPATGGLSPRTKRKAFF.

V and J are TRBV5-6 and TRBJ2-3; D remains unclear. Germline V gene sequence: CDR1 SGHDT, CDR2 YYEEEE. Trimming cost V 2 bases and J 0 bases, with 4 bases left between them. The CDR3 has 13 amino acids. CDR3 region: CASSLFSTDTQYF. The CDR3, as DNA: TGTGCCAGCAGCTTATTCAGCACAGATACGCAGTATTTT.

This clone was seen only a few times. The rearrangement uses TRBV7-2 and TRBJ1-2; 7 nucleotides align to TRBD1. The CDR3 totals 12 residues. Unmatched junction bases numbered 3, after V lost 6 bases and J lost 5 bases. Germline V gene data show CDR1 as SGHTA and CDR2 as FQGNSA. CDR3 sequence (DNA): TGTGCCAGCAGTCAGGGGGAATATGGCTACACCTTC. This gives the protein CASSQGEYGYTF.

Only a few counts were recorded for this clone. The chain has TRBV28 and TRBJ1-5, with TRBD1 matching 7 bases. The CDR3 is 15 amino acids. J lost 4 bases, V lost 11 bases, and 14 bases had no gene match. CDR1 and CDR2 from the germline V gene are MDHEN and SYDVKM. CDR3 sequence reads: CAVRDSGSLNQPQHF. CDR3 nucleotide sequence: TGTGCCGTCCGGGACAGCGGATCTCTAAATCAGCCCCAGCATTTT.

The sample holds a few counts of this clone. The genes are TRBV6-6 and TRBJ2-7, with TRBD2 as a possible D gene (5 bases). This CDR3 contains 13 residues. Trimming cost V 5 bases and J 4 bases, with 12 bases left between them. CDR1 and CDR2 (germline): MNHNY, SVGAGI (reference sequence). The CDR3, as DNA: TGTGCCAGCAGTCAAACCTCGGGGTACGAGCAGTACTTC. Protein: CASSQTSGYEQYF.

This clone was counted between two and nine times. The chain combines TRBV27 with TRBJ1-2; no reliable D call. The germline V and J ends were trimmed by 6 bases and 2 bases, with 22 bases remaining between them. The CDR3 is 17 amino acids. In germline, CDR1 is MNHEY, CDR2 SMNVEV (reference sequence). CDR3 protein: CASSSIGRNRGNYGYTF. DNA for the CDR3: TGTGCCAGCAGCTCGATCGGGCGGAATAGAGGGAACTATGGCTACACCTTC.

This clone showed up just a few times. The CDR3 loop reads CASPPTEAFF. The DNA of the CDR3 is TGTGCCAGCCCGCCGACTGAAGCTTTCTTT. The chain carries TRBV2 and TRBJ1-1; D is unclear. With 8 bases removed from V and 5 bases from J, the gap between germline ends came to 6 bases. CDR1 SNHLY and CDR2 FYNNEI come from the germline V gene. The CDR3 runs 10 residues.

The chain employs TRBV29-1 and TRBJ2-7; no reliable D call. The germline V gene encodes CDR1 SQVTM and CDR2 ANQGSEA. The CDR3 is made up of 14 amino acids. V lost 4 bases to trimming and J lost 5 bases, with 18 bases between them. This chain's CDR3 is CSVAGVSQADEQYF. CDR3 DNA sequence: TGCAGCGTTGCCGGCGTGAGTCAGGCAGACGAGCAGTACTTC.

This clone was seen only a few times. The chain employs TRBV18 and TRBJ1-3, with no clear D. Germline assignment: CDR1 KGHSH and CDR2 LQKENI. The CDR3 covers 13 residues. The ends were cut back, 0 bases at V and 4 bases at J, with 4 bases in the middle. This CDR3 is CASSPPLGNTIYF. CDR3 nucleotides: TGTGCCAGCTCACCACCTCTGGGAAACACCATATATTTT.